These 4 T cell receptor beta chains were sequenced from one sample in a study of T-cell reconstitution after alpha-beta-depleted transplantation in children. Unique molecular identifiers were incorporated into the prepared TCRbeta library. TCRdb reanalysed the PCR reads using MiXCR and keeps one entry per CDR3 protein. The sample holds hundreds of thousands of distinct CDR3 sequences, less than 15% seen once. The sequencing here drew on PBMCs, taken before TCRalphabeta/CD19-depleted stem cell transplant. Source of these receptors: a girl aged 2 to 9 with congenital amegakaryocytic thrombocytopenia, due to receive a stem cell transplant.

There are many counts of this clonotype. The gene calls are TRBV29-1 and TRBJ2-2, with 9 bases identical to TRBD1. V lost 7 bases to trimming and J lost 4 bases; unmatched junction nucleotides: 4. Germline CDR1 reads SQVTM; CDR2 reads ANQGSEA. This CDR3 region has 13 residues. CDR3 protein: CSAQDRGTGELFF. CDR3 coding DNA: TGCAGCGCCCAGGACAGGGGCACCGGGGAGCTGTTTTTT.

On this clonotype itself: At one boundary the junction diverges from the germline segment, which might be a read error. The chain carries TRBV4-2 and TRBJ2-3, with a weak D call TRBD2 (5 bases). The CDR3 contains 16 residues. CDR1 and CDR2 from the germline V gene are LGHNA and YNFKEQ. CDR3 coding DNA: TGTGCCAGGAGCCCCGGGGAACTCGGCAGCACAGATACGCAGTATTTT. As protein: CARSPGELGSTDTQYF.

This clonotype was picked up many times. The chain has TRBV6-1 and TRBJ2-4; maybe TRBD1 (5 bases). CDR1 MNHNS and CDR2 SASEGT come from the germline V gene. CDR3 size: 16 residues. V lost 4 bases and J lost 0, with 13 bases in between. CDR3 sequence (DNA): TGTGCCAGCAGTGCCACAGGAGCGCTAGCCAAAAACATTCAGTACTTC. Translating it yields CASSATGALAKNIQYF.

Many counts were recorded for this clonotype. The genes are TRBV24-1 and TRBJ2-5; maybe TRBD1 (5 bases). CDR3 size: 20 residues. CDR1 and CDR2 (germline): KGHDR, SFDVKD. With 6 bases removed from V and 2 bases from J, the gap between germline ends came to 30 bases. CDR3 protein: CATSLSSWTVKGLPQETQYF. CDR3 coding DNA: TGTGCCACCAGTTTGAGTAGTTGGACCGTGAAGGGGCTCCCACAAGAGACCCAGTACTTC.